Sequencing of this T cell receptor beta chain was carried out in a study of blood T cell repertoires in COVID-19. V lost 5 bases to trimming and J lost 7 bases, with 11 bases between them. The CDR3 length is 12 residues. The germline V gene encodes CDR1 MNHEY and CDR2 SVGAGI. TCRdb's copy holds only in-frame clones and misses some; the assay was immunoSEQ multiplex PCR. The sample has about 270,000 clones, around 88% seen once. The sequenced sample was peripheral blood. The chain employs TRBV6-5 and TRBJ1-2, with D hard to call. This TCR was recovered from a woman of 80 years or more with COVID-19, enrolled during active disease. CDR3 DNA: TGTGCCAGCAGTACTAGGACGGGTGGCTACACCTTC. It specifies CASSTRTGGYTF.